This T cell receptor (beta chain) comes out of a study of OX40 agonist ivuxolimab in advanced cancers. Germline assignment: CDR1 MDHEN and CDR2 SYDVKM. Trimming stripped 1 base from V and 0 bases from J, with 11 bases between. This CDR3 spans 16 amino acids. The protocol was immunoSEQ multiplex PCR, while the TCRdb copy is restricted to in-frame clones and leaves out a portion. The table records approximately 41,000 clones, around four fifths of them present only once. The source is an adult with an advanced solid tumor such as melanoma, head and neck, liver or kidney cancer. The chain uses TRBV28 and TRBJ2-3; a possible D gene is TRBD1 (6 bases). The starting material was CD4+ or CD8+ T cells sorted from blood, obtained in a trial of the OX40 agonist ivuxolimab. This CDR3 reads CASSLSWGLSTDTQYF. DNA for the CDR3: TGTGCCAGCAGTTTATCGTGGGGGCTTAGCACAGATACGCAGTATTTT.